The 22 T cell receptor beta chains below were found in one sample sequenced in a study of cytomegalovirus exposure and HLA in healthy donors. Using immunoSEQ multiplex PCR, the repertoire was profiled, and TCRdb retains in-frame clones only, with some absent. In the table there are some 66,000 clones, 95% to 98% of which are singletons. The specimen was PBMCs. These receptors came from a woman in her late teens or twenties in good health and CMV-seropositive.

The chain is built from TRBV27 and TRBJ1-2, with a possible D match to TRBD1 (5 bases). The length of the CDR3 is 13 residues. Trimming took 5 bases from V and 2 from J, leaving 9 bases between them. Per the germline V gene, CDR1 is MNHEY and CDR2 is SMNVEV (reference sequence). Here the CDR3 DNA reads TGTGCCAGCAGTGGCCGACAGAACTATGGCTACACCTTC. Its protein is CASSGRQNYGYTF.

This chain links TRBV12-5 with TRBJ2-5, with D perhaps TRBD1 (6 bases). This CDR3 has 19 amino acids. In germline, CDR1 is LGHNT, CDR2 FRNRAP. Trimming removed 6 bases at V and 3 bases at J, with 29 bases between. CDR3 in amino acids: CASGPRQAEASWEKETQYF. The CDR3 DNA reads TGTGCTAGTGGACCAAGACAGGCCGAGGCGAGCTGGGAGAAAGAGACCCAGTACTTC. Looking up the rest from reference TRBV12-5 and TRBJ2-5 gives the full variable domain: DARVTQTPRHKVTEMGQEVTMRCQPILGHNTVFWYRQTMMQGLELLAYFRNRAPLDDSGMPKDRFSAEMPDATLATLKIQPSEPRDSAVYFCASGPRQAEASWEKETQYFGPGTRLLVL.

CDR3 loop: CASSKIGGQKNTEAFF. The CDR3 nucleotides are TGCGCCAGCAGCAAAATAGGGGGACAAAAGAACACTGAAGCTTTCTTT. V is TRBV4-1 and J is TRBJ1-1, with D possibly TRBD1 on 6 matching bases. The V end lost 5 bases, the J end lost 1 base, and 17 bases lay between the germline ends. This CDR3 region has 16 residues. Per germline, CDR1 MGHRA and CDR2 YSYEKL.

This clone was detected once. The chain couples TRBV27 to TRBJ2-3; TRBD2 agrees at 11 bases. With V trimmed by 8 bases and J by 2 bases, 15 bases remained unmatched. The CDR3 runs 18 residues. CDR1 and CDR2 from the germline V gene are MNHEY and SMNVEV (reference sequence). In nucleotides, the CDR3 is TGTGCCAGCCGATTCGAATCCGGGACTAGCGGATTCACAGATACGCAGTATTTT. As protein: CASRFESGTSGFTDTQYF.

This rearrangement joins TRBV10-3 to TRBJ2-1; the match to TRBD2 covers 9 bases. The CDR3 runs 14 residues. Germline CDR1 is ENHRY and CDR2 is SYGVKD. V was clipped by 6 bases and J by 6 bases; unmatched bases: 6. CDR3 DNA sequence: TGTGCCATCAGAGGACTAGCGTTCGGCAATGAGCAGTTCTTC. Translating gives CAIRGLAFGNEQFF.

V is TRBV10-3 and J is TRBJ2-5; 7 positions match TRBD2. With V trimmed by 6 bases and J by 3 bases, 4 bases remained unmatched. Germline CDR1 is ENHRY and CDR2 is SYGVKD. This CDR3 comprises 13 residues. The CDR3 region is CAIRGLPKETQYF. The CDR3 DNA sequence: TGTGCCATCAGGGGACTACCGAAAGAGACCCAGTACTTC.

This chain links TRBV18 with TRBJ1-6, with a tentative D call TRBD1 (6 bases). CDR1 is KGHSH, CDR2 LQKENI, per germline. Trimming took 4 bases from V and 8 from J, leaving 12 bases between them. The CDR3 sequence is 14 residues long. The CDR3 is CASSRGQKDSPLHF. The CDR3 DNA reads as TGTGCCAGCTCACGAGGACAGAAGGATTCACCCCTCCACTTT. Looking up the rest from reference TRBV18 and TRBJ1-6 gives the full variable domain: NAGVMQNPRHLVRRRGQEARLRCSPMKGHSHVYWYRQLPEEGLKFMVYLQKENIIDESGMPKERFSAEFPKEGPSILRIQQVVRGDSAAYFCASSRGQKDSPLHFGNGTRLTVT.

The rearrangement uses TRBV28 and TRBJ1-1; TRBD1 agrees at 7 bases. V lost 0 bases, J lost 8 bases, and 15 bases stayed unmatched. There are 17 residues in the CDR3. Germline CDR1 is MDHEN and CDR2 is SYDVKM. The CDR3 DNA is TGTGCCAGCAGTTTATGGGGGCTAGACAGGGCTGTGTTGGAAGCTTTCTTT. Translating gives CASSLWGLDRAVLEAFF.

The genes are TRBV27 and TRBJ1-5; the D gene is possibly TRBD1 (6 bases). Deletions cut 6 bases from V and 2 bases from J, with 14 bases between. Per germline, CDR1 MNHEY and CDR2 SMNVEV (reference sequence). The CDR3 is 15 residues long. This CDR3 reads CASRDSGVGNQPQHF. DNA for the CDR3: TGTGCCAGCAGGGATTCAGGGGTTGGCAATCAGCCCCAGCATTTT.

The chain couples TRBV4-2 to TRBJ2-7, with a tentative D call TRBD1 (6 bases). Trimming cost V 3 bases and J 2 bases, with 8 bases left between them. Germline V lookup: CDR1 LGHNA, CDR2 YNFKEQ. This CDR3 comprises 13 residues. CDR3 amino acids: CASSHRQAYEQYF. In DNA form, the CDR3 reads TGTGCCAGCAGCCACAGACAGGCCTACGAGCAGTACTTC.

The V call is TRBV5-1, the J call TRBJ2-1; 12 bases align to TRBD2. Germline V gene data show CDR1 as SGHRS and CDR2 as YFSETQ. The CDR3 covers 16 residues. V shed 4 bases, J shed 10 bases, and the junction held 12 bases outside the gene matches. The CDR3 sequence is CASSTSSGTSGLEQFF. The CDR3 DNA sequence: TGCGCCAGCAGCACCTCCTCCGGGACTAGCGGGCTAGAGCAGTTCTTC.

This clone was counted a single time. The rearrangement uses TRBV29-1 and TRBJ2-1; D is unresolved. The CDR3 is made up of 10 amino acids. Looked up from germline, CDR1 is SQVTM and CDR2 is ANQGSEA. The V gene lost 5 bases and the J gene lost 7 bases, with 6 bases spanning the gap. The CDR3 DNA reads TGCAGCGTTAGAACAAATGAGCAGTTCTTC. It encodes CSVRTNEQFF.

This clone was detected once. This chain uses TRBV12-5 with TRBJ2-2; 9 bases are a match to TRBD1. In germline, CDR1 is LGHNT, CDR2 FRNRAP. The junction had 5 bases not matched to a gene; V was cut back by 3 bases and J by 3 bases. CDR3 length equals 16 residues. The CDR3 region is CASGFIQGAYTGELFF. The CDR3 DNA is TGTGCTAGTGGTTTTATACAGGGGGCCTACACCGGGGAGCTGTTTTTT.

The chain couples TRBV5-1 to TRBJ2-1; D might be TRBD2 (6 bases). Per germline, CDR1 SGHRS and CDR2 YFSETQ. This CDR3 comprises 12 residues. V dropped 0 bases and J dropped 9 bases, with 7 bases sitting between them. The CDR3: CASSLGGGEQFF. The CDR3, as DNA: TGCGCCAGCAGCTTGGGGGGAGGTGAGCAGTTCTTC.

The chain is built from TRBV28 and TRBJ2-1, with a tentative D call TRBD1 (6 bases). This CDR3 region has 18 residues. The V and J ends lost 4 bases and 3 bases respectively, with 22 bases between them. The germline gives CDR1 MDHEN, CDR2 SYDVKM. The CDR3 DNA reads TGTGCCAGCAGTTCCCTCCGATTTGACAGGAGACACTACAATGAGCAGTTCTTC. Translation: CASSSLRFDRRHYNEQFF.

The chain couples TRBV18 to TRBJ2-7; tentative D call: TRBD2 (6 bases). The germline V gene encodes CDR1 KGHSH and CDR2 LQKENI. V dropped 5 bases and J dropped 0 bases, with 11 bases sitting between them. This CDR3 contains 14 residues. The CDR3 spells CASSVSGSSYEQYF. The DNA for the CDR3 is TGTGCCAGCTCAGTTTCCGGGAGCTCCTACGAGCAGTACTTC.

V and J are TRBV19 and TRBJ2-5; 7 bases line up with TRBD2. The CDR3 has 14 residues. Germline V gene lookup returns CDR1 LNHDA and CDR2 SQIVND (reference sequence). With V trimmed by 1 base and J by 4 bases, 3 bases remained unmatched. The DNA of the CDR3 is TGTGCCAGTAGTATAGGAGGGAGGGCAGAGACCCAGTACTTC. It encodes CASSIGGRAETQYF.

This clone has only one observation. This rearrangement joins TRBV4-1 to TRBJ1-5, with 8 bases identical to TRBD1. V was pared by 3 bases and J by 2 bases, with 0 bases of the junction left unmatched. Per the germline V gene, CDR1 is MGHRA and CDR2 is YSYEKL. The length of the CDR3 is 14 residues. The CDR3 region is CASSQTGGNQPQHF. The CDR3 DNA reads TGCGCCAGCAGCCAGACAGGGGGCAATCAGCCCCAGCATTTT.

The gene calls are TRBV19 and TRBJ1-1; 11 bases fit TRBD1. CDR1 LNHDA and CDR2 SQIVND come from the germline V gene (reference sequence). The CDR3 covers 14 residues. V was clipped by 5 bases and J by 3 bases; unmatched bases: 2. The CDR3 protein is CASSGGQGDTEAFF. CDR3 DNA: TGTGCCAGTAGTGGGGGACAGGGGGACACTGAAGCTTTCTTT.

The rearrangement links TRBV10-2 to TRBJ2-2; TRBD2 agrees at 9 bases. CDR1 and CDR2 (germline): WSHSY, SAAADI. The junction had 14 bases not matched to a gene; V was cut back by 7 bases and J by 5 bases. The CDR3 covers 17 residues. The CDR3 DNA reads TGCGCCAGCACTGCCCAAATCGGGACTAGCTGGACCGGGGAGCTGTTTTTT. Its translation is CASTAQIGTSWTGELFF.

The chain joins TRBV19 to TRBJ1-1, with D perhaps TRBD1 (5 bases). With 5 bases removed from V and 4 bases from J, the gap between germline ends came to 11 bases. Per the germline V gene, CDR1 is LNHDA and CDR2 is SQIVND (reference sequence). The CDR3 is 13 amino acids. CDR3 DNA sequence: TGTGCCAGTAGTTCCCAGGGATCCACTGAAGCTTTCTTT. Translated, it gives CASSSQGSTEAFF.

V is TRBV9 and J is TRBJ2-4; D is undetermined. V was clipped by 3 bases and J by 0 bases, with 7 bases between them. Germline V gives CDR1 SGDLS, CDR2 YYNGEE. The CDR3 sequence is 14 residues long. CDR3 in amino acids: CASSGHLAKNIQYF. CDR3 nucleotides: TGTGCCAGCAGCGGACATCTAGCCAAAAACATTCAGTACTTC.